In its sample, the clone carrying this T cell receptor (beta chain) was seen many times. Antigen: not known. Using quantitative 5'-RACE with molecular barcodes, the authors made TCR beta libraries. MiXCR, applied by TCRdb to the 5' RACE reads, yields one record per CDR3 protein. The sample has under 300,000 distinct CDR3 sequences; roughly a tenth are singletons. The data originate from a study of CD8 T cells in ankylosing spondylitis. Whole-study results and caveats: For ankylosing spondylitis blood, a TCR beta motif of seven to nine highly homologous variants appeared characteristic. Existing reports had already noted some motif variants in reactive arthritis synovial fluid and blood.

The CDR3 totals 14 residues. Deletions cut 5 bases from V and 1 base from J, with 11 bases between. Germline V CDR1 and CDR2: MNHEY, SMNVEV (reference sequence). Sequencing input: blood, either unsorted or a sorted T cell fraction (not recorded which). The chain recombines TRBV27 with TRBJ1-1, with TRBD1 as a possible D gene (5 bases). This TCR derives from a male donor with ankylosing spondylitis or in good health (not recorded which). The CDR3 region is CASSLQDANTEAFF. CDR3 DNA: TGTGCCAGCAGTCTACAGGACGCGAACACTGAAGCTTTCTTT.